This T cell receptor beta chain was identified in a study of T cell repertoires in cytomegalovirus infection. Study details: Selection of CMV epitopes for the study included recently identified HLA-C-restricted and well-studied HLA-B-restricted ones. Shared public TCR beta signatures pointed to both CMV infection and a matching HLA type.

General observations from the study: Totalled public TCR beta family frequency picked out people who carried CMV plus the relevant HLA. CMV-specific TCR beta clonotypes restricted by HLA-C were the ones dominating the ex vivo response.

About this clonotype itself: Its antigen remains unknown. The CDR3 does not close with the conserved phenylalanine or tryptophan, likely indicating a read error.

TCRdb processed the reads anew with MiXCR; each CDR3 protein has one entry. The sample lists fewer than 1,000,000 distinct CDR3 sequences, 30% to 40% occurring once. This clonotype was obtained from a human donor in good health (CMV status not recorded). Some clones in this sample may be carry-over from other donors' samples. Sequencing used cultured CD8+ T cells from PBMCs, obtained from culture after CMV antigen stimulation.

CDR3 amino acids: CASSYSGGGTDTQYV. CDR3 DNA sequence: TGTGCCAGCAGTTACTCGGGGGGGGGCACAGATACGCAGTATGTT. This chain joins TRBV6-5 and TRBJ2-3; 7 nucleotides align to TRBD2. The V and J ends lost 0 bases and 1 base, in that order; junction bases with no gene match: 1. There are 15 residues in the CDR3. Looked up from germline, CDR1 is MNHEY and CDR2 is SVGAGI.